Sequencing of this T cell receptor (beta chain) was carried out in a study of cytomegalovirus exposure and HLA in healthy donors. Germline trimming cut 0 bases from V and 2 bases from J; bases unmatched to any gene: 0. The CDR3 runs 14 residues. In germline, CDR1 is LGHNA, CDR2 YNFKEQ. A multiplex PCR was run with 60 Vbeta primers and 13 Jbeta primers. Only in-frame clones appear in the TCRdb table, and some are missing; sequencing was by immunoSEQ multiplex PCR. The profile shows around 120,000 clones, over 65% of them singletons. The V gene is TRBV4-2, the J gene TRBJ2-5, with 7 bases fitting TRBD1. The source of this sequence is a woman between 45 and 65 years old in good health and CMV-seropositive. The specimen sequenced was PBMCs. CDR3 amino acids: CASSQEGQQETQYF. The CDR3, as DNA: TGTGCCAGCAGCCAAGAGGGACAGCAAGAGACCCAGTACTTC.